This entry lists 26 T cell receptor beta chains sequenced from one sample in a study of blood T cell repertoires in COVID-19. The repertoire was sequenced with immunoSEQ multiplex PCR; TCRdb's copy has only in-frame clones and lacks some. The sample records 100,000 to 150,000 clones, around 85% being singletons. The sequencing input was peripheral blood. The source of these receptors is an elderly woman with COVID-19, enrolled during active disease.

V and J are TRBV7-2 and TRBJ2-2; 9 bases fit TRBD1. CDR1 and CDR2 (germline): SGHTA, FQGNSA. The CDR3 is 14 amino acids. Germline trimming cut 6 bases from V and 5 bases from J; bases unmatched to any gene: 4. CDR3 amino acids: CASRHDRGTGELFF. As DNA, the CDR3 is TGTGCCAGCAGACATGACAGGGGGACCGGGGAGCTGTTTTTT.

This chain joins TRBV7-2 and TRBJ1-1; 7 positions agree with TRBD1. The CDR3 runs 14 residues. J gave up 4 bases and V 5 bases, and 7 bases lay outside the gene matches. Germline lookup yields CDR1 SGHTA and CDR2 FQGNSA. CDR3 DNA: TGTGCCAGCAGCCCGACGACAGGGCTCACTGAAGCTTTCTTT. Its protein product is CASSPTTGLTEAFF. Together with reference TRBV7-2 and TRBJ1-1, the CDR3 gives the full variable domain: GAGVSQSPSNKVTEKGKDVELRCDPISGHTALYWYRQSLGQGLEFLIYFQGNSAPDKSGLPSDRFSAERTGGSVSTLTIQRTQQEDSAVYLCASSPTTGLTEAFFGQGTRLTVV.

The V call is TRBV7-2, the J call TRBJ1-1, with a tentative D call TRBD1 (6 bases). Trimming pared 6 bases from V and 1 base from J, leaving 12 bases between. The germline CDR1 and CDR2 sequences are SGHTA and FQGNSA. This CDR3 region has 14 residues. The CDR3 DNA sequence: TGTGCCAGCAGTACAGGGAGTCCGAACACTGAAGCTTTCTTT. Encoded protein: CASSTGSPNTEAFF.

As to this clone: Other nucleotide sequences in the sample specify the same CDR3. V is TRBV5-6 and J is TRBJ2-7, with 7 bases lining up with TRBD2. This CDR3 is 13 amino acids long. From germline, CDR1 is SGHDT and CDR2 YYEEEE. V was pared by 1 base and J by 4 bases, with 2 bases of the junction left unmatched. CDR3 sequence: CASSLIGGYEQYF. The CDR3 nucleotides read TGTGCCAGCAGCTTGATCGGGGGGTACGAGCAGTACTTC.

The gene calls are TRBV5-1 and TRBJ2-5; D possibly corresponds to TRBD1 (6 bases). V lost 5 bases, J lost 2 bases, and 16 bases lay in between. Germline V gene lookup returns CDR1 SGHRS and CDR2 YFSETQ. This CDR3 has 15 amino acids. The CDR3 DNA sequence: TGCGCCAGCAGTTTACTGACAGGCCAGCAAGAGACCCAGTACTTC. Translation gives CASSLLTGQQETQYF.

V and J are TRBV24-1 and TRBJ2-5; D is perhaps TRBD1 (6 bases). Germline V lookup: CDR1 KGHDR, CDR2 SFDVKD. The CDR3 has 14 amino acids. V lost 1 base and J lost 2, with 7 bases in between. For the CDR3, the DNA is TGTGCCACCAGTGATTTCCAGGGGCAAGAGACCCAGTACTTC. This translates into CATSDFQGQETQYF.

The rearrangement joins TRBV11-2 to TRBJ1-1, with D possibly matching TRBD1 (6 bases). Between the trimmed V and J ends, which lost 3 bases and 2 bases, there was a span of 10 bases. The germline V gene encodes CDR1 SGHAT and CDR2 FQNNGV. This CDR3 region has 14 residues. CDR3 sequence (DNA): TGTGCCAGCAGCTTTCGGACAGTAAACACTGAAGCTTTCTTT. It codes for CASSFRTVNTEAFF.

At least ten counts were recorded for this clone. The chain combines TRBV12-3 or TRBV12-4 with TRBJ1-2, with 7 bases that match TRBD1. This CDR3 is built from 13 residues. V was pared by 2 bases and J by 7 bases, with 4 bases of the junction left unmatched. This CDR3 reads CASSLTGAIGYTF. The CDR3 region has the DNA TGTGCCAGCAGTTTAACAGGGGCCATTGGCTACACCTTC.

The J gene is TRBJ2-1, the V gene TRBV6-6; the match to TRBD2 covers 7 bases. The V segment lost 4 bases and the J segment 9 bases; nucleotides outside the gene matches: 12. The CDR3 extends over 15 amino acids. Germline CDR1 MNHNY, CDR2 SVGAGI (reference sequence). The CDR3 spells CASSSLLAAEAEQFF. CDR3 DNA: TGTGCCAGCAGTTCCCTCCTAGCGGCAGAGGCTGAGCAGTTCTTC.

The chain is built from TRBV18 and TRBJ2-7; 10 bases are a match to TRBD1. The germline CDR1 and CDR2 sequences are KGHSH and LQKENI. J was trimmed by 5 bases and V by 3 bases; bases with no gene match: 7. The CDR3 consists of 15 residues. In nucleotides, the CDR3 is TGTGCCAGCTCACCTCGACAGGGGGCTGTCGACGAGCAGTACTTC. Its protein is CASSPRQGAVDEQYF.

This chain connects TRBV9 to TRBJ2-7, with 12 bases that match TRBD2. The germline V gene has CDR1 SGDLS and CDR2 YYNGEE. The CDR3 length is 16 residues. V shed 0 bases, J shed 3 bases, and the junction held 4 bases outside the gene matches. CDR3 loop: CASSVAAGLAGYEQYF. CDR3 DNA sequence: TGTGCCAGCAGCGTAGCGGCGGGACTAGCGGGCTACGAGCAGTACTTC.

This chain uses TRBV5-4 with TRBJ1-3, with 11 positions matching TRBD1. This CDR3 has 17 residues. Germline V gene sequence: CDR1 SGHNT, CDR2 YYREEE (reference sequence). Trimming removed 4 bases from V and 0 bases from J; junction bases left unmatched: 6. DNA of the CDR3: TGTGCCAGCAGCGTGCCCGGGACAGGGGGCTCTGGAAACACCATATATTTT. It is translated as CASSVPGTGGSGNTIYF.

The rearrangement uses TRBV19 and TRBJ1-5; 9 bases are shared with TRBD1. CDR1 is LNHDA and CDR2 is SQIVND in the germline V gene (reference sequence). With V trimmed by 6 bases and J by 6 bases, 6 bases remained unmatched. The CDR3 sequence is 14 residues long. In DNA, the CDR3 is TGTGCCAGTAGGATAACACAGGGGGCTCAGCCCCAGCATTTT. This translates into CASRITQGAQPQHF.

The V and J genes are TRBV19 and TRBJ1-6, with 11 nucleotides matching TRBD1. CDR1 LNHDA and CDR2 SQIVND come from the germline V gene (reference sequence). Trimming at V came to 8 bases and at J to 8 bases, leaving 5 bases not matched to a gene. The CDR3 has 14 amino acids. CDR3 sequence (DNA): TGTGCCAGTGCGGACAGGGGGCGCGATTCACCCCTCCACTTT. Protein: CASADRGRDSPLHF.

The V call is TRBV11-2, the J call TRBJ1-4; 7 bases map to TRBD1. Germline CDR1 and CDR2: SGHAT and FQNNGV. Unmatched junction bases numbered 6, after V lost 2 bases and J lost 6 bases. CDR3 length: 15 amino acids. DNA for the CDR3: TGTGCCAGCAGCTTATCGACAGGGCCATATGAAAAACTGTTTTTT. This codes for CASSLSTGPYEKLFF.

V and J are TRBV7-2 and TRBJ2-3, with 7 bases fitting TRBD2. The length of the CDR3 is 17 residues. CDR1 and CDR2 (germline): SGHTA, FQGNSA. V lost 5 bases to trimming and J lost 2 bases; unmatched junction nucleotides: 13. CDR3 loop: CASSSGTLMGVTDTQYF. CDR3 in DNA: TGTGCCAGCAGCAGCGGGACCTTGATGGGGGTCACAGATACGCAGTATTTT.

The rearrangement links TRBV7-9 to TRBJ1-4; D is undetermined. V was shortened by 5 bases and J by 4 bases, with 23 bases between the two germline ends. The germline V gene encodes CDR1 SEHNR and CDR2 FQNEAQ (reference sequence). The CDR3 is made up of 18 amino acids. The CDR3 loop is CASSLITYRSLGNEKLFF. The CDR3 DNA reads TGTGCCAGCAGCCTCATAACCTATCGGTCCCTCGGTAATGAAAAACTGTTTTTT.

The chain uses TRBV7-2 and TRBJ2-1; tentative D call: TRBD2 (6 bases). Germline V gene lookup returns CDR1 SGHTA and CDR2 FQGNSA. The CDR3 extends over 18 amino acids. V was shortened by 2 bases and J by 0 bases, with 17 bases between the two germline ends. Written as DNA, the CDR3 is TGTGCCAGCAGCTTACCCCCGACTAGTGTAAACTCCTACAATGAGCAGTTCTTC. It codes for CASSLPPTSVNSYNEQFF.

The chain links TRBV7-2 to TRBJ2-7, with a weak D call TRBD1 (5 bases). The CDR3 runs 14 residues. V lost 6 bases to trimming and J lost 0 bases, with 12 bases between them. CDR1 is SGHTA, CDR2 FQGNSA, per germline. CDR3 sequence reads: CASSLDTYSYEQYF. DNA for the CDR3: TGTGCCAGCAGTTTGGACACTTACTCCTACGAGCAGTACTTC.

This clone is a singleton in its sample. V gene TRBV3-1 (or the pseudogene TRBV3-2) combines with J gene TRBJ2-1; 7 nucleotides line up with TRBD2. The CDR3 has 18 amino acids. CDR1 and CDR2 from the germline V gene are LGHDT and YNNKEL (reference sequence). J was trimmed by 7 bases and V by 4 bases; bases with no gene match: 19. CDR3 region: CASSPWGGFGSPRNEQFF. CDR3 sequence (DNA): TGTGCCAGCAGCCCCTGGGGAGGGTTTGGTTCCCCTCGAAATGAGCAGTTCTTC.

The rearrangement links TRBV7-2 to TRBJ2-3, with a tentative D call TRBD1 (8 bases). Trimming removed 3 bases from V and 5 bases from J, with 18 bases in between. The CDR3 runs to 16 residues. CDR1 SGHTA and CDR2 FQGNSA come from the germline V gene. In DNA form, the CDR3 reads TGTGCCAGCAGCTTGTCCCCTCACAGGGGGGGAGATACGCAGTATTTT. This gives the protein CASSLSPHRGGDTQYF.

The J gene is TRBJ2-7, the V gene TRBV5-4, with TRBD2 matching over 13 bases. V trimming: 4 bases; J trimming: 5 bases; junction bases outside the gene matches: 12. Looked up from germline, CDR1 is SGHNT and CDR2 is YYREEE (reference sequence). This CDR3 region has 17 residues. The CDR3: CASSPHRTSGSIDEQYF. In DNA, the CDR3 is TGTGCCAGCAGCCCCCACCGGACTAGCGGGAGTATCGACGAGCAGTACTTC.

The chain is built from TRBV4-3 and TRBJ1-2; D is unclear. There are 13 residues in the CDR3. The V end lost 2 bases, the J end lost 6 bases, and 10 bases lay between the germline ends. Germline V gene lookup returns CDR1 LGHNA and CDR2 YSLEER. CDR3 in amino acids: CASSQRGGDGYTF. In DNA form, the CDR3 reads TGCGCCAGCAGCCAAAGAGGCGGCGATGGCTACACCTTC.

The chain is built from TRBV5-1 and TRBJ2-7; the D is unclear. Trimming cost V 1 base and J 0 bases, with 8 bases left between them. The CDR3 has 14 amino acids. Germline CDR1 is SGHRS and CDR2 is YFSETQ. In nucleotides, the CDR3 is TGCGCCAGCAGCTTGAATGTGGCCTCCTACGAGCAGTACTTC. It specifies CASSLNVASYEQYF. Looking up the rest from reference TRBV5-1 and TRBJ2-7 gives the full variable domain: KAGVTQTPRYLIKTRGQQVTLSCSPISGHRSVSWYQQTPGQGLQFLFEYFSETQRNKGNFPGRFSGRQFSNSRSEMNVSTLELGDSALYLCASSLNVASYEQYFGPGTRLTVT.

The J gene is TRBJ1-5, the V gene TRBV3-1 (or the pseudogene TRBV3-2), with a weak D call TRBD1 (5 bases). This CDR3 is built from 16 residues. V lost 1 base to trimming and J lost 4 bases, with 14 bases between them. Germline V lookup: CDR1 LGHDT, CDR2 YNNKEL (reference sequence). In nucleotides, the CDR3 is TGTGCCAGCAGCCAAGGGCTTGTTACAGGTAATCAGCCCCAGCATTTT. It is translated as CASSQGLVTGNQPQHF.

The V and J genes are TRBV12-3 or TRBV12-4 and TRBJ1-1; D ambiguous. The V end was cut by 7 bases, the J end by 9 bases, with 15 bases between. This CDR3 contains 12 residues. Here the CDR3 reads CASNAAAPKAFF. The DNA for the CDR3 is TGTGCCAGCAATGCGGCGGCCCCGAAAGCTTTCTTT.